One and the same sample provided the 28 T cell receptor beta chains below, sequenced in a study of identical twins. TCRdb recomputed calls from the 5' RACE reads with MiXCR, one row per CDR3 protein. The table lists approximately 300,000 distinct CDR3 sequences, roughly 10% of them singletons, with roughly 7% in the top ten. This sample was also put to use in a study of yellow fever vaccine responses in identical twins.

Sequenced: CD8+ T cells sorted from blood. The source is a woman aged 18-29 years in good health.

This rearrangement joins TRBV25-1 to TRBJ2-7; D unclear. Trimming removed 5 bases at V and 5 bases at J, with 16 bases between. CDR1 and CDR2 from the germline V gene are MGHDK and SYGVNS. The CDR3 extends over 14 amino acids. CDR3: CASSPNRVGNEQYF. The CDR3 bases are TGTGCCAGCAGTCCCAACCGGGTGGGGAACGAGCAGTACTTC.

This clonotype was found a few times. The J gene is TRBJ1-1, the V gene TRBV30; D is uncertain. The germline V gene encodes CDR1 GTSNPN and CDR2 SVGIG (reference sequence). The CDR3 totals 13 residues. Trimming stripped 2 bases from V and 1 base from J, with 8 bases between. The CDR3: CAWSITANTEAFF. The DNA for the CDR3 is TGTGCCTGGAGTATCACAGCGAACACTGAAGCTTTCTTT.

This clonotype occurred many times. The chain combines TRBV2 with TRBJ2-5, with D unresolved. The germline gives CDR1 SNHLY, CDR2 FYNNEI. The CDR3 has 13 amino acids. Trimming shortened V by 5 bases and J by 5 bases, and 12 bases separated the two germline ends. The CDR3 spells CASSLSAPETQYF. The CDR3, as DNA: TGTGCCAGCAGTCTTTCAGCACCGGAGACCCAGTACTTC.

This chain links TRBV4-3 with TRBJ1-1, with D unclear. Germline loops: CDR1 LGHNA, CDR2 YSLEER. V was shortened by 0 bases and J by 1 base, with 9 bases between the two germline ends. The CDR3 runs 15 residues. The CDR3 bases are TGCGCCAGCAGCCAAGATAGGTTTTCGAACACTGAAGCTTTCTTT. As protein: CASSQDRFSNTEAFF.

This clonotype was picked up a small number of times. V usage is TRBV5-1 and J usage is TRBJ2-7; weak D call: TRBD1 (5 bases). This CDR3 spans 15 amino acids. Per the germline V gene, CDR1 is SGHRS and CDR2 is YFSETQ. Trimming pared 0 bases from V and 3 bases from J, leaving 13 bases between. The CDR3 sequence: CASSLEGRTNYEQYF. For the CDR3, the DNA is TGCGCCAGCAGCTTGGAAGGGCGGACAAACTACGAGCAGTACTTC. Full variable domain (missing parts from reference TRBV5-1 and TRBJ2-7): KAGVTQTPRYLIKTRGQQVTLSCSPISGHRSVSWYQQTPGQGLQFLFEYFSETQRNKGNFPGRFSGRQFSNSRSEMNVSTLELGDSALYLCASSLEGRTNYEQYFGPGTRLTVT.

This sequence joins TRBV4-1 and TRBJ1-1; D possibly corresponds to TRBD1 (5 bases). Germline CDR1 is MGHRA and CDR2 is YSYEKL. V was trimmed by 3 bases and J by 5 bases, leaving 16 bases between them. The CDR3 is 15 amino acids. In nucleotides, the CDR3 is TGCGCCAGCAGCCAGGAGGGACGGAGCGGAACTGAAGCTTTCTTT. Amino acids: CASSQEGRSGTEAFF.

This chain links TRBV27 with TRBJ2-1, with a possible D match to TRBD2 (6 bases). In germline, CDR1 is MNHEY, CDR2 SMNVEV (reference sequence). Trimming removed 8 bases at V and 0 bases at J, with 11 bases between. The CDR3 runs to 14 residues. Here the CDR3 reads CASCLRDSYNEQFF. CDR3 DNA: TGTGCCAGCTGTCTGCGGGACTCCTACAATGAGCAGTTCTTC.

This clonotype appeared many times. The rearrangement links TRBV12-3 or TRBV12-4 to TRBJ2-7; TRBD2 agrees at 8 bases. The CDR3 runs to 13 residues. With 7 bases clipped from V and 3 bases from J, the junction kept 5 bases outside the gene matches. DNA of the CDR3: TGTGCCAGCACAATAGCGGGATTCTACGAGCAGTACTTC. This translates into CASTIAGFYEQYF.

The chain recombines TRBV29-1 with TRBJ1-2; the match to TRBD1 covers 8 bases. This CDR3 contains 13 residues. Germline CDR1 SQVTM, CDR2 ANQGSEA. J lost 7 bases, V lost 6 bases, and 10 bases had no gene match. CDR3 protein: CSVPVAGGFGYTF. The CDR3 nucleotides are TGCAGCGTCCCAGTGGCAGGGGGCTTTGGCTACACCTTC.

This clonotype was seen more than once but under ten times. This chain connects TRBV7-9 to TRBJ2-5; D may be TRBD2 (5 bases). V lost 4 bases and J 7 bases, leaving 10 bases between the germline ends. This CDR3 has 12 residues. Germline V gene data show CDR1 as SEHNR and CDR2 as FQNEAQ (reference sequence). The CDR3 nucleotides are TGTGCCAGCAGCTCGCTCGAGGGGACCCAGTACTTC. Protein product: CASSSLEGTQYF.

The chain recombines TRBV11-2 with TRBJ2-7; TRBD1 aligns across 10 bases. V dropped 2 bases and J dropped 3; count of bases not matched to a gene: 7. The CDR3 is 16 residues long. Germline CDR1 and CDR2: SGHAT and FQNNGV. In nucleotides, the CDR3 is TGTGCCAGCAGCTTACTGGTGGGACAGGGGATCTACGAGCAGTACTTC. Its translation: CASSLLVGQGIYEQYF.

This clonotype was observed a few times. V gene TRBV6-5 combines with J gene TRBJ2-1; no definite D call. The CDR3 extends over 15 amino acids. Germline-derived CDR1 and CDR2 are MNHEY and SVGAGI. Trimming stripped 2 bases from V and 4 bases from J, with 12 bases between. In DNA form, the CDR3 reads TGTGCCAGCAGTTACGAGGCAGTTGGGTACAATGAGCAGTTCTTC. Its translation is CASSYEAVGYNEQFF.

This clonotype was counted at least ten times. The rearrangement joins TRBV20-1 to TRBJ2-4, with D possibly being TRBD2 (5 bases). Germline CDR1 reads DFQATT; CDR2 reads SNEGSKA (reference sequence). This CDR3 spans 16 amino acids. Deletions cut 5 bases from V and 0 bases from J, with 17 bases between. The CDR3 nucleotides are TGCAGTGCTGTAGCGAAAGTGCCCCTAGCCAAAAACATTCAGTACTTC. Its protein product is CSAVAKVPLAKNIQYF.

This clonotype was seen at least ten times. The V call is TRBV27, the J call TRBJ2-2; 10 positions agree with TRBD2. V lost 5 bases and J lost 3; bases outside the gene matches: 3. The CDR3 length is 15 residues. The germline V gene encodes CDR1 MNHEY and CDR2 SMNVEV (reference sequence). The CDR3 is CASSLSGGYTGELFF. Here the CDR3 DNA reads TGTGCCAGCAGTCTTAGCGGGGGGTACACCGGGGAGCTGTTTTTT.

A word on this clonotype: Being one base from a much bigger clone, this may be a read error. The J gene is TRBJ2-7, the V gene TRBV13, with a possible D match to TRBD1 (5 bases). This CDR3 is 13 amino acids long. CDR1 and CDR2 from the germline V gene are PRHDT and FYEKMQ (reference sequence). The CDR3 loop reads CATSPTGYYEQYF. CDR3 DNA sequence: TGTGCCACCAGCCCCACAGGTTACTACGAGCAGTACTTC.

This CDR3 is CSVVEGGQGRYTF. The DNA for the CDR3 is TGCAGCGTCGTGGAGGGGGGACAGGGGAGGTACACCTTC. The rearrangement uses TRBV29-1 and TRBJ1-2; TRBD1 agrees at 10 bases. The V segment lost 6 bases and the J segment 11 bases; nucleotides outside the gene matches: 12. The germline gives CDR1 SQVTM, CDR2 ANQGSEA. The CDR3 runs to 13 residues.

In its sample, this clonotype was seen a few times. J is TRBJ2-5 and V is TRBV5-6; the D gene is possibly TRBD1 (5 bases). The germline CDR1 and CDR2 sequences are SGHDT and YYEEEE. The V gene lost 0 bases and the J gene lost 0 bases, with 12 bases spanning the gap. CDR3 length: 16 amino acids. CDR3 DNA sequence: TGTGCCAGCAGCTTGGAGCAGGGCCCATACCAAGAGACCCAGTACTTC. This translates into CASSLEQGPYQETQYF.

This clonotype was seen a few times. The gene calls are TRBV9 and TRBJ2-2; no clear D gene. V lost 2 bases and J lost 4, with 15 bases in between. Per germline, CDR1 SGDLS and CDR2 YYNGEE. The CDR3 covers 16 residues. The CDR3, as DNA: TGTGCCAGCAGCGTCCCGGGCCACGGTGTCACCGGGGAGCTGTTTTTT. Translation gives CASSVPGHGVTGELFF.

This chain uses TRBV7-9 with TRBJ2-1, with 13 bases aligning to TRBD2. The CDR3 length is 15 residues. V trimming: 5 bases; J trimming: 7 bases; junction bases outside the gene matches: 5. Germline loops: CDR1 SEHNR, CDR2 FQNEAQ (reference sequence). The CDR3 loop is CASSPGLAGWNEQFF. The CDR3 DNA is TGTGCCAGCAGCCCGGGACTAGCGGGATGGAATGAGCAGTTCTTC.

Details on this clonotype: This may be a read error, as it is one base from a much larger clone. The CDR3 is CASSPQGMDTEVFF. CDR3 coding DNA: TGTGCCAGCAGCCCTCAGGGGATGGACACTGAAGTTTTCTTT. This rearrangement joins TRBV7-9 to TRBJ1-1; a possible D gene is TRBD1 (6 bases). Germline-derived CDR1 and CDR2 are SEHNR and FQNEAQ (reference sequence). CDR3 length: 14 residues. The variable domain in full, completed from reference TRBV7-9 and TRBJ1-1, reads DTGVSQNPRHKITKRGQNVTFRCDPISEHNRLYWYRQTLGQGPEFLTYFQNEAQLEKSRLLSDRFSAERPKGSFSTLEIQRTEQGDSAMYLCASSPQGMDTEVFFGQGTRLTVV.

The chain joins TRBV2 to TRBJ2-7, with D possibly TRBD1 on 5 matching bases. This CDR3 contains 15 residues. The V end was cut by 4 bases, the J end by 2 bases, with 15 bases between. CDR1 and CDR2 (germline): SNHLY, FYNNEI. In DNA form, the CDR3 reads TGTGCCAGCAGTGGACAGCTACTCGGTACCTACGAGCAGTACTTC. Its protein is CASSGQLLGTYEQYF.

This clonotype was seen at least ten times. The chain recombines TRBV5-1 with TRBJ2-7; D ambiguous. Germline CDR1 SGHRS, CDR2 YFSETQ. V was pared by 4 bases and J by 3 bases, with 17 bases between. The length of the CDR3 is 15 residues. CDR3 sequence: CASSVSLSLGYEQYF. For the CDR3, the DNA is TGCGCCAGCAGCGTCAGCCTCTCCCTAGGCTACGAGCAGTACTTC.

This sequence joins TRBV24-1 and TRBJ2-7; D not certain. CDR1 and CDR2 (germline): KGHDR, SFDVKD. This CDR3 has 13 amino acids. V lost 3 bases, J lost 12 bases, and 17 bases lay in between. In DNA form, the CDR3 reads TGTGCCACCAGTGATGCGTCCAGCTACTCGTGGTACTTC. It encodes CATSDASSYSWYF.

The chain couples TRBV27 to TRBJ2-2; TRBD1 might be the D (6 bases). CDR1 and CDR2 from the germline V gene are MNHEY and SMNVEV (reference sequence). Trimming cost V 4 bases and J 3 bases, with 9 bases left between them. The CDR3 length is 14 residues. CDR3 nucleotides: TGTGCCAGCAGTTGGGGGACATACACCGGGGAGCTGTTTTTT. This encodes CASSWGTYTGELFF.

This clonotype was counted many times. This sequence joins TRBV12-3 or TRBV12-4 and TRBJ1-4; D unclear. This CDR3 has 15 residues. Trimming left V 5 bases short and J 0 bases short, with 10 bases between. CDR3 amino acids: CASSTSATTNEKLFF. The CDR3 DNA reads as TGTGCCAGCAGTACCTCAGCGACAACTAATGAAAAACTGTTTTTT.

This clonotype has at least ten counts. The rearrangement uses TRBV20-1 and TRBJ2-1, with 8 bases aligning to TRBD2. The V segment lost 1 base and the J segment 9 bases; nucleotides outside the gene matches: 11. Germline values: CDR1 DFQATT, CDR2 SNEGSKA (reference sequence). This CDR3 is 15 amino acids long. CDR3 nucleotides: TGCAGTGCTAGAGTTAACAGCGGGAGTGTCGGTGAGCAGTTCTTC. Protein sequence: CSARVNSGSVGEQFF.

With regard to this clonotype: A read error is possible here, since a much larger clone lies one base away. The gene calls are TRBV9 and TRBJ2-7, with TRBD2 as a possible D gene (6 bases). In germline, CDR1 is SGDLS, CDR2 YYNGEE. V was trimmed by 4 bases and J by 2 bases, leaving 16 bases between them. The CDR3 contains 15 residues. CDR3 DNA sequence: TGTGCCAGCAGCCGGGACGGGGGTAGGCCCTACGAGCAGTACTTC. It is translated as CASSRDGGRPYEQYF.

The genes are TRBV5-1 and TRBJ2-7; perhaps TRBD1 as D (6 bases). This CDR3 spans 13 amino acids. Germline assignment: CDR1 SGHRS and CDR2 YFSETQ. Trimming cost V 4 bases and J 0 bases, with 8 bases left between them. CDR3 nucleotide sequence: TGCGCCAGCAGCGGGACAAACTCCTACGAGCAGTACTTC. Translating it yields CASSGTNSYEQYF.